This T cell receptor (beta chain) was captured by sequencing in a study of cytomegalovirus exposure and HLA in healthy donors (dated by TCRdb to between 2016 and 2019). About the study as a whole: According to a later analysis, one platform produced both the 120 validation repertoires and the roughly 640 repertoires of the first cohort. The study was designed to test whether signatures of past pathogen exposure could be identified by cataloging public T cell receptors. A separate validation cohort of roughly 120 different subjects was used in addition to the roughly 700-subject first cohort. High-throughput TCR immunosequencing, statistical association of individual TCRs with disease status, and machine learning were combined to predict cytomegalovirus infection status. Overall study outcomes, separate from this receptor: A later analysis had no HLA typing for the validation cohort, so co-occurrence there was scored across all 130 or so repertoires. In both the original and validation cohorts, the classifier was reported to diagnose cytomegalovirus status with high specificity and sensitivity. A total of fewer than 200 TCR beta chains were listed by the study as associated with cytomegalovirus. A few of the identified cytomegalovirus-associated TCR beta chains were confirmed in vitro to be specific for cytomegalovirus antigens. Of the cluster scores, approximately 94% were above 0 in a later analysis, which found that TCRs clustered in the first cohort also tended to co-occur in the 95 to 150 validation repertoires. Across donors, most TCR sequences were observed very rarely, whereas some public TCRs were present in many individuals. The authors suggested that the approach could potentially be generalized to other disease states and immunological phenotypes.

Separate from the approximately 700-subject first cohort, the validation cohort of 120 subjects was the group to which the donors belonged. The receptor library was made with the immunoSEQ multiplex PCR assay. The original pipeline was this. A statistical classification framework was developed to diagnose cytomegalovirus status using the catalog of TCR beta chain sequences. TCRdb holds this immuneACCESS table with in-frame rearrangements only. Some clones are missing; in checked studies, unresolved V genes explain under half, and the rest has no known cause. V and J calls and clone size are copied from that table; D and trimming were computed from the DNA. The sample records 100,000 to 150,000 clones, 85% of which are singletons. The ten largest clones take up roughly 2% of the sample. In this sample, this clone turned up a few times. Its binding antigen is unknown. There are no base qualities to consult, and no much larger clone falls within one base.

The sequenced sample was PBMCs. The TCR sequence derives from a woman in her 30s in good health and CMV-seronegative.

The CDR3 is CASSHQQGNGYTF. The nucleotide sequence is TGCGCCAGCAGCCACCAACAGGGGAATGGCTACACCTTC. The V gene is TRBV4-3 and the J gene is TRBJ1-2; 7 middle bases align to TRBD1. Here V drops 3 bases and J drops 6 bases, and the junction holds 4 bases not matched to any gene. CDR1 is given as LGHNA and CDR2 as YSLEER, both from the germline V gene. Taken from cysteine to phenylalanine, the CDR3 has 13 residues. The DNA shown is the 39-base CDR3, in frame from base 1.